This entry lists 16 T cell receptor beta chains sequenced from one sample in a study of patients and donors after allogeneic stem cell transplantation. TCRdb used MiXCR to reprocess the RT-PCR reads, holding one entry per CDR3 protein. Among some 230,000 distinct CDR3 sequences listed, 12% to 15% were seen once. The sequenced material came from blood, either unsorted or a sorted T cell fraction (not recorded which). These receptors were collected from a human donor who was either an allogeneic HSCT recipient or a stem cell or donor lymphocyte infusion donor (not recorded which). It is not recorded whose cells these are; they may come from a transplant donor.

This clonotype occurred many times. The CDR3 sequence is CSAVSLAGGWETQYF. As DNA, the CDR3 is TGCAGTGCCGTTTCTCTAGCGGGGGGATGGGAGACCCAGTACTTC. V and J are TRBV20-1 and TRBJ2-5, with 11 bases aligning to TRBD2. The CDR3 is 15 amino acids. CDR1 and CDR2 (germline): DFQATT, SNEGSKA (reference sequence). With V trimmed by 6 bases and J by 5 bases, 11 bases remained unmatched.

This clonotype turned up a few times. The CDR3 loop is CASSLGRGPTGELFF. DNA for the CDR3: TGCGCCAGCAGCTTGGGCCGGGGGCCCACCGGGGAGCTGTTTTTT. J is TRBJ2-2 and V is TRBV5-1, with D perhaps matching TRBD1 or TRBD2 (6 bases each). The CDR3 consists of 15 residues. From germline, CDR1 is SGHRS and CDR2 YFSETQ. V was shortened by 0 bases and J by 4 bases, with 10 bases between the two germline ends.

The table lists this clonotype with a few counts. This rearrangement joins TRBV20-1 to TRBJ1-1; D is unresolved. The CDR3 loop spans 12 amino acids. Trimming pared 1 base from V and 2 bases from J, leaving 5 bases between. CDR1 DFQATT and CDR2 SNEGSKA come from the germline V gene (reference sequence). This chain's CDR3 is CSARATNTEAFF. The CDR3 nucleotides read TGCAGTGCTAGAGCGACAAACACTGAAGCTTTCTTT.

This clonotype was observed a few times. The chain recombines TRBV20-1 with TRBJ1-1, with 8 bases matching TRBD1. The ends lost 0 bases at V and 9 bases at J; junction bases unmatched: 12. The CDR3 covers 15 residues. From germline, CDR1 is DFQATT and CDR2 SNEGSKA (reference sequence). CDR3 coding DNA: TGCAGTGCTAGAGAGCTTGGACAGGGCCTATTGCAAGCTTTCTTT. Translated, it gives CSARELGQGLLQAFF.

This clonotype has ten or more counts. CDR3: CASRDGTDYGYTF. CDR3 nucleotides: TGTGCCAGCAGGGACGGGACAGACTATGGCTACACCTTC. The gene calls are TRBV6-2 or TRBV6-3 and TRBJ1-2, with 7 bases that match TRBD1. Germline lookup yields CDR1 MNHEY and CDR2 SVGEGT. The CDR3 totals 13 residues. The V segment lost 6 bases and the J segment 3 bases; nucleotides outside the gene matches: 4.

This clonotype came up many times. The gene calls are TRBV12-3 or TRBV12-4 and TRBJ2-5; weak D call: TRBD2 (6 bases). The CDR3 spans 13 residues. Trimming stripped 4 bases from V and 7 bases from J, with 13 bases between. The CDR3 loop is CASSSTGVGTQYF. CDR3 nucleotide sequence: TGTGCCAGCAGTTCAACGGGGGTCGGGACCCAGTACTTC.

The chain links TRBV25-1 to TRBJ2-2, with 8 nucleotides matching TRBD2. This CDR3 is built from 15 residues. J lost 4 bases, V lost 6 bases, and 7 bases had no gene match. Germline CDR1 and CDR2: MGHDK and SYGVNS. The chain's CDR3 is CASRPGGPSTGELFF. The CDR3, as DNA: TGTGCCAGCAGGCCGGGAGGGCCTTCCACCGGGGAGCTGTTTTTT.

The chain has TRBV4-3 and TRBJ2-1; 7 positions match TRBD2. Trimming removed 0 bases from V and 2 bases from J; junction bases left unmatched: 4. Germline CDR1 is LGHNA and CDR2 is YSLEER. The CDR3 runs to 16 residues. The CDR3 reads CASSQDGGRAYNEQFF. CDR3 sequence (DNA): TGCGCCAGCAGCCAAGATGGAGGGAGGGCCTACAATGAGCAGTTCTTC.

This chain links TRBV30 with TRBJ2-2; TRBD1 matches at 10 bases. V was clipped by 5 bases and J by 7 bases; unmatched bases: 7. The CDR3 contains 14 residues. Germline CDR1 is GTSNPN and CDR2 is SVGIG (reference sequence). The CDR3 here is CAWCDRGRVGELFF. For the CDR3, the DNA is TGTGCCTGGTGCGACAGGGGGCGCGTCGGGGAGCTGTTTTTT.

This clonotype occurred many times. This rearrangement joins TRBV19 to TRBJ2-5; TRBD1 matches at 7 bases. The CDR3 totals 13 residues. The trim removed 3 bases at V and 4 bases at J, leaving 2 bases unmatched. Germline V lookup: CDR1 LNHDA, CDR2 SQIVND (reference sequence). The CDR3 loop is CASSINRGETQYF. For the CDR3, the DNA is TGTGCCAGTAGTATCAACAGGGGAGAGACCCAGTACTTC.

There are many counts of this clonotype. CDR3 region: CASSPTGGGKNIQYF. The CDR3 DNA follows: TGTGCCAGCAGTCCGACAGGGGGGGGCAAAAACATTCAGTACTTC. V and J are TRBV28 and TRBJ2-4, with TRBD1 identical over 9 bases. Trimming at V came to 5 bases and at J to 3 bases, leaving 5 bases not matched to a gene. The CDR3 totals 15 residues. Looked up from germline, CDR1 is MDHEN and CDR2 is SYDVKM.

This clonotype appeared a few times. The chain uses TRBV7-2 and TRBJ2-3; D gene unclear. Looked up from germline, CDR1 is SGHTA and CDR2 is FQGNSA. Between the trimmed V and J ends, which lost 8 bases and 2 bases, there was a span of 5 bases. The CDR3 consists of 11 residues. The chain's CDR3 is CASLLTDTQYF. CDR3 DNA sequence: TGTGCCAGCCTACTCACAGATACGCAGTATTTT. The whole variable domain, filled in from reference TRBV7-2 and TRBJ2-3, reads GAGVSQSPSNKVTEKGKDVELRCDPISGHTALYWYRQSLGQGLEFLIYFQGNSAPDKSGLPSDRFSAERTGGSVSTLTIQRTQQEDSAVYLCASLLTDTQYFGPGTRLTVL.

Only a few counts were recorded for this clonotype. The chain combines TRBV6-1 with TRBJ2-3, with 7 bases aligning to TRBD1. This CDR3 comprises 15 residues. The germline V gene has CDR1 MNHNS and CDR2 SASEGT. After removal of 5 bases from V and 3 bases from J, the junction contained 8 bases not matched to a gene. The CDR3 nucleotides are TGTGCCAGCAGTATCGGACCCAGGGGGACAGATACGCAGTATTTT. Residues: CASSIGPRGTDTQYF.

The V gene is TRBV2, the J gene TRBJ1-5; 8 nucleotides match TRBD1. The CDR3 contains 15 residues. The junction had 5 bases not matched to a gene; V was cut back by 6 bases and J by 1 base. The germline CDR1 and CDR2 sequences are SNHLY and FYNNEI. The CDR3 region is CASSDRGESNQPQHF. The CDR3, as DNA: TGTGCCAGCAGCGACAGGGGTGAGAGCAATCAGCCCCAGCATTTT.

V is TRBV7-2 and J is TRBJ1-3; tentatively, D is TRBD1 (5 bases). Germline CDR1 SGHTA, CDR2 FQGNSA. Trimming pared 5 bases from V and 5 bases from J, leaving 19 bases between. This CDR3 is 16 amino acids long. The CDR3 DNA reads as TGTGCCAGCAGCACCCAAAAATCCGGGACTAGAAACACCATATATTTT. Protein product: CASSTQKSGTRNTIYF.

The V and J genes are TRBV6-1 and TRBJ2-1, with 9 positions matching TRBD2. Germline-derived CDR1 and CDR2 are MNHNS and SASEGT. This CDR3 has 18 amino acids. With V trimmed by 8 bases and J by 2 bases, 16 bases remained unmatched. As DNA, the CDR3 is TGTGCCAGCCACCCCGGCGGGCTAGCGGGAATCCCCTACAATGAGCAGTTCTTC. Translation gives CASHPGGLAGIPYNEQFF.